The subject of this entry is one TCR beta chain. This record belongs to a study of CD8 T cells in ankylosing spondylitis. The CDR3 contains 15 residues. V gave up 4 bases and J gave up 2 bases, with 12 bases separating them. CDR1 and CDR2 from the germline V gene are MNHEY and SVGAGI. TCRdb itself ran the 5' RACE reads through MiXCR, one entry per CDR3 protein. The data contain almost 250,000 distinct CDR3 sequences, approximately 30% of them singletons. The source of this sequence is a male donor with ankylosing spondylitis or in good health (not recorded which). This chain uses TRBV6-5 with TRBJ2-1; TRBD2 might be the D (5 bases). The sample taken for sequencing was blood, either unsorted or a sorted T cell fraction (not recorded which). The CDR3 loop is CASSWLAEAYNEQFF. The CDR3 region has the DNA TGTGCCAGCAGTTGGTTGGCGGAGGCCTACAATGAGCAGTTCTTC.